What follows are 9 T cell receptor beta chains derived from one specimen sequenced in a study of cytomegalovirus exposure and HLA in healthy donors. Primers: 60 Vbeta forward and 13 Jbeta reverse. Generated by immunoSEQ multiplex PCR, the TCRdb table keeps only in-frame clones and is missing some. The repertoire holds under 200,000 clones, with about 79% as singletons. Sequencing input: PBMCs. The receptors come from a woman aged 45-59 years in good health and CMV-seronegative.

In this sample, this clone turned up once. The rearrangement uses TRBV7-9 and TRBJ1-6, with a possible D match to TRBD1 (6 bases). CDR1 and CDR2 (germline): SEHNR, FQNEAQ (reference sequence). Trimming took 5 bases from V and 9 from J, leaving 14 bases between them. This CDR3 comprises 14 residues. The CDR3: CASSLGGLGSPLHF. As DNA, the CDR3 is TGTGCCAGCAGCCTAGGGGGGCTCGGTTCACCCCTCCACTTT.

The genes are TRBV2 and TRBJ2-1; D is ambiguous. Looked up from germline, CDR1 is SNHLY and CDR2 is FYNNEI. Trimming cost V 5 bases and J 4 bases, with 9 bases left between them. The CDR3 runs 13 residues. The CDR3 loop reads CASSSQDYNEQFF. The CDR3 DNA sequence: TGTGCCAGCAGTAGCCAGGATTACAATGAGCAGTTCTTC.

CDR3 sequence reads: CASSATGDGVGEQFF. In DNA, the CDR3 is TGTGCCAGCAGCGCCACAGGGGACGGGGTGGGTGAGCAGTTCTTC. The V and J genes are TRBV2 and TRBJ2-1, with 7 bases identical to TRBD1. The CDR3 consists of 15 residues. V lost 6 bases, J lost 9 bases, and 14 bases stayed unmatched. The germline CDR1 and CDR2 sequences are SNHLY and FYNNEI.

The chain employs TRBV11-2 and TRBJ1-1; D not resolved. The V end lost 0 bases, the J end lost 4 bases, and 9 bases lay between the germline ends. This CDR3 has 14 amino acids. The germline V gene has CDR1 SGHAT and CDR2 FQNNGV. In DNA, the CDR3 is TGTGCCAGCAGCTTAGAGGTATGGAGCACTGAAGCTTTCTTT. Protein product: CASSLEVWSTEAFF.

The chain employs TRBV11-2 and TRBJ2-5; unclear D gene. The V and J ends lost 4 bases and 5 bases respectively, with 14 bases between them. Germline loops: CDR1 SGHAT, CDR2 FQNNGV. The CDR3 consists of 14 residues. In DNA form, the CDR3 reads TGTGCCAGCAGCTCCGGGTGGCTGAGGGAGACCCAGTACTTC. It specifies CASSSGWLRETQYF.

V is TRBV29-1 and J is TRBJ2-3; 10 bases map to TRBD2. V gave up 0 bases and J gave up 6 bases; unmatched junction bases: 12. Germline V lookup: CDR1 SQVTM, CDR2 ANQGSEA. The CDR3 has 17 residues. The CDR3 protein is CSVEDPPLAGVPDTQYF. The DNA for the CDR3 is TGCAGCGTTGAAGACCCTCCCCTAGCGGGAGTACCCGATACGCAGTATTTT.

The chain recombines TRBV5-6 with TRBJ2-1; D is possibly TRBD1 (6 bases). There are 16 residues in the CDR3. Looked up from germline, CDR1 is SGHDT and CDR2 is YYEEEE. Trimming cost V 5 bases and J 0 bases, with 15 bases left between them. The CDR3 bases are TGTGCCAGCAGGGACAGACCGAGACGCTCCTACAATGAGCAGTTCTTC. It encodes CASRDRPRRSYNEQFF.

The DNA for the CDR3 is TGTGCCAGCAGTGAAGGCGGGGGGGCCGGGTGGAGCAATCAGCCCCAGCATTTT. Residues: CASSEGGGAGWSNQPQHF. V gene TRBV6-1 combines with J gene TRBJ1-5; the D gene is possibly TRBD1 (6 bases). Deletions cut 1 base from V and 1 base from J, with 17 bases between. The CDR3 covers 18 residues. The germline V gene has CDR1 MNHNS and CDR2 SASEGT.

The DNA for the CDR3 is TGCGCCAGCAGCAGGGACAGGGTCTCTGGAAACACCATATATTTT. This gives the protein CASSRDRVSGNTIYF. The V and J genes are TRBV5-1 and TRBJ1-3; 9 nucleotides line up with TRBD1. The CDR3 length is 15 residues. The ends lost 4 bases at V and 0 bases at J; junction bases unmatched: 2. CDR1 and CDR2 from the germline V gene are SGHRS and YFSETQ. The variable domain in full, completed from reference TRBV5-1 and TRBJ1-3, reads KAGVTQTPRYLIKTRGQQVTLSCSPISGHRSVSWYQQTPGQGLQFLFEYFSETQRNKGNFPGRFSGRQFSNSRSEMNVSTLELGDSALYLCASSRDRVSGNTIYFGEGSWLTVV.